A single sample gave rise to the 24 T cell receptor beta chains below, sequenced in a study of OX40 agonist ivuxolimab in advanced cancers. Here immunoSEQ multiplex PCR was the method, and the copy in TCRdb shows in-frame clones only, minus some. The table records 55,000 to 65,000 clones, 75% to 95% of them present only once. The input for sequencing was CD4+ or CD8+ T cells sorted from blood, taken in a trial of the OX40 agonist ivuxolimab. The receptor source for this set is an adult with an advanced solid tumor such as melanoma, head and neck, liver or kidney cancer.

The chain has TRBV30 and TRBJ2-6, with 8 bases lining up with TRBD1. V shed 3 bases, J shed 2 bases, and the junction held 15 bases outside the gene matches. The CDR3 has 19 residues. CDR1 is GTSNPN, CDR2 SVGIG, per germline (reference sequence). This chain's CDR3 is CAWSAGQGKLPAGANVLTF. The DNA for the CDR3 is TGTGCCTGGAGCGCTGGACAGGGTAAGTTGCCTGCTGGGGCCAACGTCCTGACTTTC.

V and J are TRBV11-3 and TRBJ2-3, with D possibly matching TRBD1 (6 bases). CDR1 and CDR2 (germline): SGHNT, YENEEA. Trimming cost V 5 bases and J 4 bases, with 13 bases left between them. The CDR3 spans 14 residues. CDR3 in amino acids: CASSHGQISDTQYF. In DNA form, the CDR3 reads TGTGCCAGCAGCCATGGACAGATTTCAGATACGCAGTATTTT.

The gene calls are TRBV5-1 and TRBJ2-1, with D possibly matching TRBD1 (6 bases). CDR3 length: 14 amino acids. Germline V gene sequence: CDR1 SGHRS, CDR2 YFSETQ. V lost 6 bases and J lost 5, with 15 bases in between. The DNA of the CDR3 is TGCGCCAGCACTCCATCGACAGGAAACAATGAGCAGTTCTTC. This encodes CASTPSTGNNEQFF. The variable domain in full, with the rest retrieved from reference TRBV5-1 and TRBJ2-1, is KAGVTQTPRYLIKTRGQQVTLSCSPISGHRSVSWYQQTPGQGLQFLFEYFSETQRNKGNFPGRFSGRQFSNSRSEMNVSTLELGDSALYLCASTPSTGNNEQFFGPGTRLTVL.

The chain uses TRBV6-4 and TRBJ2-3; D not certain. Trimming took off 3 bases at V and 5 bases at J, with 3 bases between the two ends. Germline V gene sequence: CDR1 MRHNA, CDR2 SNTAGT. CDR3 length: 11 amino acids. CDR3 DNA sequence: TGTGCCAGCAGTGAGGGAGATACGCAGTATTTT. Translation: CASSEGDTQYF.

V usage is TRBV6-5 and J usage is TRBJ2-7; TRBD1 matches at 7 bases. In germline, CDR1 is MNHEY, CDR2 SVGAGI. Trimming at V came to 7 bases and at J to 2 bases, leaving 11 bases not matched to a gene. CDR3 length: 15 residues. CDR3 sequence: CASNNNRGNPYEQYF. The CDR3 bases are TGTGCCAGCAACAACAACAGGGGAAACCCCTACGAGCAGTACTTC.

The rearrangement joins TRBV18 to TRBJ2-7; the D is unclear. V lost 3 bases and J lost 1, with 10 bases in between. CDR3 length: 14 residues. Germline V gives CDR1 KGHSH, CDR2 LQKENI. DNA of the CDR3: TGTGCCAGCTCACCTATAGGCCAGTCCTACGAGCAGTACTTC. It translates to CASSPIGQSYEQYF.

This clone is a singleton in its sample. This CDR3 reads CASSLYGPYEQYF. CDR3 DNA sequence: TGCGCCAGCAGCCTCTACGGCCCATACGAGCAGTACTTC. The chain carries TRBV5-1 and TRBJ2-7; D uncertain. V lost 4 bases and J 4 bases, leaving 12 bases between the germline ends. The germline V gene has CDR1 SGHRS and CDR2 YFSETQ. The CDR3 has 13 residues.

The rearrangement uses TRBV5-4 and TRBJ2-7; no definite D call. The CDR3 contains 12 residues. Germline CDR1 is SGHNT and CDR2 is YYREEE (reference sequence). Trimming removed 3 bases at V and 5 bases at J, with 9 bases between. The CDR3, as DNA: TGTGCCAGCAGCTCAAGTTGGCACGAGCAGTACTTC. Translation: CASSSSWHEQYF.

This clone was seen only once. This chain uses TRBV5-1 with TRBJ2-7, with D hard to call. The V gene lost 5 bases and the J gene lost 7 bases, with 19 bases spanning the gap. CDR3 length: 14 residues. CDR1 and CDR2 (germline): SGHRS, YFSETQ. The CDR3 region is CASSVQVYPWEQYF. The DNA for the CDR3 is TGCGCCAGCAGTGTCCAGGTTTATCCCTGGGAGCAGTACTTC. The variable domain in full, completed from reference TRBV5-1 and TRBJ2-7, reads KAGVTQTPRYLIKTRGQQVTLSCSPISGHRSVSWYQQTPGQGLQFLFEYFSETQRNKGNFPGRFSGRQFSNSRSEMNVSTLELGDSALYLCASSVQVYPWEQYFGPGTRLTVT.

The V gene is TRBV18, the J gene TRBJ2-1, with D possibly being TRBD1 or TRBD2 (5 bases each). Trimming shortened V by 6 bases and J by 0 bases, and 12 bases separated the two germline ends. Germline assignment: CDR1 KGHSH and CDR2 LQKENI. The CDR3 is 15 residues long. The CDR3 here is CASSQGGSSYNEQFF. The CDR3 coding sequence is TGTGCCAGCTCCCAGGGTGGGAGCTCCTACAATGAGCAGTTCTTC. Supplemented by reference TRBV18 and TRBJ2-1, the full variable domain reads NAGVMQNPRHLVRRRGQEARLRCSPMKGHSHVYWYRQLPEEGLKFMVYLQKENIIDESGMPKERFSAEFPKEGPSILRIQQVVRGDSAAYFCASSQGGSSYNEQFFGPGTRLTVL.

V gene TRBV29-1 combines with J gene TRBJ2-5; D is uncertain. Germline V gene data show CDR1 as SQVTM and CDR2 as ANQGSEA. Trimming left V 6 bases short and J 5 bases short, with 10 bases between. The CDR3 runs to 11 residues. DNA for the CDR3: TGCAGCGTCGGTCTTGAGGAGACCCAGTACTTC. Translated: CSVGLEETQYF.

This clone was found a few times. This chain connects TRBV7-2 to TRBJ2-7; perhaps TRBD2 as D (6 bases). CDR3 length: 15 amino acids. Trimming stripped 3 bases from V and 3 bases from J, with 15 bases between. Germline lookup yields CDR1 SGHTA and CDR2 FQGNSA. CDR3 sequence: CASSFAGTADYEQYF. In nucleotides, the CDR3 is TGTGCCAGCAGCTTTGCCGGGACTGCCGACTACGAGCAGTACTTC.

V is TRBV4-1 and J is TRBJ2-2; D is perhaps TRBD2 (5 bases). With 1 base removed from V and 0 bases from J, the gap between germline ends came to 9 bases. Looked up from germline, CDR1 is MGHRA and CDR2 is YSYEKL. The CDR3 spans 16 residues. CDR3 in DNA: TGCGCCAGCAGCCAAGGGTTAGCGTCGAACACCGGGGAGCTGTTTTTT. Protein sequence: CASSQGLASNTGELFF.

The chain joins TRBV6-1 to TRBJ2-4, with D possibly being TRBD1 or TRBD2 (6 bases each). Trimming left V 0 bases short and J 9 bases short, with 12 bases between. From germline, CDR1 is MNHNS and CDR2 SASEGT. This CDR3 is 14 amino acids long. The chain's CDR3 is CASSEAPKGGIQYF. CDR3 in DNA: TGTGCCAGCAGTGAAGCACCTAAGGGGGGCATTCAGTACTTC.

The chain combines TRBV5-5 with TRBJ2-5; D may be TRBD2 (5 bases). Germline CDR1 is SGHKS and CDR2 is YYEKEE (reference sequence). The CDR3 runs to 12 residues. The ends were cut back, 6 bases at V and 4 bases at J, with 10 bases in the middle. The CDR3 protein is CASTRGGETQYF. The CDR3, as DNA: TGTGCCAGCACCCGAGGAGGAGAGACCCAGTACTTC. Combining the CDR3 with reference TRBV5-5 and TRBJ2-5 gives the whole variable domain DAGVTQSPTHLIKTRGQQVTLRCSPISGHKSVSWYQQVLGQGPQFIFQYYEKEERGRGNFPDRFSARQFPNYSSELNVNALLLGDSALYLCASTRGGETQYFGPGTRLLVL.

This clone has just one count. This chain links TRBV5-1 with TRBJ2-2; a possible D gene is TRBD2 (5 bases). This CDR3 comprises 15 residues. Germline values: CDR1 SGHRS, CDR2 YFSETQ. Between the trimmed V and J ends, which lost 0 bases and 1 base, there was a span of 7 bases. DNA for the CDR3: TGCGCCAGCAGCTTGGGACTACTGAACACCGGGGAGCTGTTTTTT. Translated, it gives CASSLGLLNTGELFF.

V usage is TRBV7-9 and J usage is TRBJ2-1; D unresolved. The V and J ends lost 3 bases and 7 bases respectively, with 7 bases between them. The CDR3 is 12 residues long. Germline CDR1 SEHNR, CDR2 FQNEAQ (reference sequence). CDR3 protein: CASSLIANEQFF. Written as DNA, the CDR3 is TGTGCCAGCAGCTTGATTGCTAATGAGCAGTTCTTC. Complete variable domain (other parts from reference TRBV7-9 and TRBJ2-1): DTGVSQNPRHKITKRGQNVTFRCDPISEHNRLYWYRQTLGQGPEFLTYFQNEAQLEKSRLLSDRFSAERPKGSFSTLEIQRTEQGDSAMYLCASSLIANEQFFGPGTRLTVL.

V is TRBV27 and J is TRBJ2-5, with D perhaps matching TRBD2 (6 bases). The CDR3 totals 14 residues. The germline gives CDR1 MNHEY, CDR2 SMNVEV (reference sequence). V shed 8 bases and J shed 5 bases, with 18 bases lying between them. This CDR3 is CASAAGGARETQYF. The CDR3 DNA is TGTGCCAGCGCTGCCGGAGGGGCTCGGGAGACCCAGTACTTC.

The chain combines TRBV7-2 with TRBJ2-7; D not resolved. Germline V gene lookup returns CDR1 SGHTA and CDR2 FQGNSA. The germline V and J ends were trimmed by 5 bases and 6 bases, with 14 bases remaining between them. The CDR3 totals 13 residues. The CDR3 sequence: CASSPTPGREQYF. The CDR3 DNA reads as TGTGCCAGCAGCCCCACCCCCGGGCGCGAGCAGTACTTC.

Written as DNA, the CDR3 is TGTGCCAGTAGTATCAGATTTAACTATGGCTACACCTTC. As protein: CASSIRFNYGYTF. The chain uses TRBV19 and TRBJ1-2; D unresolved. This CDR3 is built from 13 residues. CDR1 LNHDA and CDR2 SQIVND come from the germline V gene (reference sequence). V lost 3 bases, J lost 1 base, and 6 bases lay in between.

The V call is TRBV4-3, the J call TRBJ2-7, with no clear D. The CDR3 extends over 16 amino acids. Per germline, CDR1 LGHNA and CDR2 YSLEER. V was clipped by 0 bases and J by 0 bases, with 12 bases between them. The CDR3 loop is CASSQDPPGSSYEQYF. The CDR3 nucleotides are TGCGCCAGCAGCCAAGATCCCCCGGGTAGCTCCTACGAGCAGTACTTC.

The chain employs TRBV21-1 and TRBJ2-7; the D call in the table, TRBD1, was not verified against the DNA. TRBV21-1 is given as a pseudogene. The CDR3 extends over 18 amino acids. The CDR3 sequence is CASSRDRCPGHPSYEQYF. The CDR3 DNA follows: TGTGCCAGCAGCAGGGACCGTTGCCCGGGACATCCTTCCTACGAGCAGTACTTC.

The J gene is TRBJ1-3, the V gene TRBV9; D is unclear. Germline V lookup: CDR1 SGDLS, CDR2 YYNGEE. This CDR3 contains 17 residues. V shed 0 bases and J shed 0 bases, with 13 bases lying between them. CDR3 loop: CASSVGSLPRSGNTIYF. As DNA, the CDR3 is TGTGCCAGCAGCGTAGGGTCACTACCCCGCTCTGGAAACACCATATATTTT.

The rearrangement uses TRBV5-1 and TRBJ2-2; no reliable D call. The CDR3 consists of 11 residues. The V and J ends lost 4 bases and 8 bases respectively, with 6 bases between them. In germline, CDR1 is SGHRS, CDR2 YFSETQ. The DNA for the CDR3 is TGCGCCAGCAGCACCTCGGGGGAGCTGTTTTTT. As protein: CASSTSGELFF. The whole variable domain, remainder taken from reference TRBV5-1 and TRBJ2-2, is KAGVTQTPRYLIKTRGQQVTLSCSPISGHRSVSWYQQTPGQGLQFLFEYFSETQRNKGNFPGRFSGRQFSNSRSEMNVSTLELGDSALYLCASSTSGELFFGEGSRLTVL.